The 14 T cell receptor beta chains presented below share a single source sample, sequenced in a study of type 1 and type 2 diabetes patients. Genomic DNA was the PCR template. A primer set of 30 forward and 13 reverse primers amplified the CDR3. MiXCR, applied by TCRdb to the multiplex PCR reads, yields one record per CDR3 protein. Seen here are 250,000 or so distinct CDR3 sequences, approximately 45% observed once, and the top ten hold roughly 13%. Material for sequencing was peripheral blood mononuclear cells (PBMCs). The receptor source for this set is a man younger than 35 with type 2 diabetes.

The chain employs TRBV25-1 and TRBJ2-5; 7 nucleotides agree with TRBD2. Trimming removed 6 bases from V and 3 bases from J; junction bases left unmatched: 7. The length of the CDR3 is 14 residues. CDR1 and CDR2 from the germline V gene are MGHDK and SYGVNS. CDR3 coding DNA: TGTGCCAGCAGGGTGGGGAGGGCCGAAGAGACCCAGTACTTC. It yields the protein CASRVGRAEETQYF.

This chain links TRBV12-3 or TRBV12-4 with TRBJ2-7; a weak D match, TRBD2 (7 bases). This CDR3 is built from 13 residues. Deletions cut 5 bases from V and 4 bases from J, with 12 bases between. CDR3: CASSGGGQYEQYF. The CDR3 region has the DNA TGTGCCAGCAGTGGGGGGGGGCAATACGAGCAGTACTTC.

In DNA, the CDR3 is TGTGCCAGTAGCAATCAACCTGGGGGATATGGCTACACCTTC. Amino acids: CASSNQPGGYGYTF. The rearrangement uses TRBV19 and TRBJ1-2, with D possibly TRBD1 on 5 matching bases. Trimming took off 6 bases at V and 5 bases at J, with 16 bases between the two ends. Germline-derived CDR1 and CDR2 are LNHDA and SQIVND (reference sequence). The CDR3 has 14 amino acids.

This clonotype was detected ten times or more. V and J are TRBV19 and TRBJ1-2; D gene uncertain. Deletions cut 5 bases from V and 3 bases from J, with 13 bases between. Germline lookup yields CDR1 LNHDA and CDR2 SQIVND (reference sequence). This CDR3 spans 14 amino acids. CDR3 nucleotide sequence: TGTGCCAGTAGTCCTACCCCAGGCTACTATGGCTACACCTTC. This encodes CASSPTPGYYGYTF.

The sample holds a few counts of this clonotype. The chain recombines TRBV10-2 with TRBJ2-5; D is uncertain. CDR3 length: 14 amino acids. Germline assignment: CDR1 WSHSY and CDR2 SAAADI. V gave up 8 bases and J gave up 3 bases, with 16 bases separating them. As DNA, the CDR3 is TGCGCCAGCGTCGGGTGGGGTGCGGAAGAGACCCAGTACTTC. Its protein is CASVGWGAEETQYF.

This chain uses TRBV6-5 with TRBJ1-1, with D perhaps TRBD1 (5 bases). Germline V gene data show CDR1 as MNHEY and CDR2 as SVGAGI. With 5 bases removed from V and 0 bases from J, the gap between germline ends came to 10 bases. CDR3 length equals 14 residues. CDR3 loop: CASSTGTLNTEAFF. CDR3 bases: TGTGCCAGCAGTACCGGGACCCTGAACACTGAAGCTTTCTTT.

The chain links TRBV2 to TRBJ2-7; D gene uncertain. This CDR3 has 12 amino acids. V lost 5 bases and J 6 bases, leaving 11 bases between the germline ends. Per germline, CDR1 SNHLY and CDR2 FYNNEI. The CDR3 sequence is CASSTQLGEQYF. For the CDR3, the DNA is TGTGCCAGCAGTACTCAGTTAGGCGAGCAGTACTTC.

This clonotype occurred a few times. The chain uses TRBV12-3 or TRBV12-4 and TRBJ2-5; 12 bases align to TRBD2. There are 16 residues in the CDR3. With V trimmed by 4 bases and J by 3 bases, 6 bases remained unmatched. The CDR3 nucleotides read TGTGCCAGCAGTTATGCTAGCGGGAGGGGTGAAGAGACCCAGTACTTC. Translation gives CASSYASGRGEETQYF.

The V gene is TRBV19, the J gene TRBJ1-2; 8 nucleotides match TRBD1. Germline assignment: CDR1 LNHDA and CDR2 SQIVND (reference sequence). The V and J ends lost 5 bases and 1 base, in that order; junction bases with no gene match: 6. This CDR3 is 15 amino acids long. This CDR3 is CASSSGTGYNYGYTF. CDR3 sequence (DNA): TGTGCCAGTAGTTCGGGGACAGGCTATAACTATGGCTACACCTTC.

The chain links TRBV30 to TRBJ1-5; TRBD1 matches at 9 bases. Trimming took 3 bases from V and 9 from J; bases not matched to a gene: 3. The germline V gene has CDR1 GTSNPN and CDR2 SVGIG (reference sequence). The CDR3 has 12 amino acids. Written as DNA, the CDR3 is TGTGCCTGGAGACAGGGGGCCGGGCCCCAGCATTTT. This encodes CAWRQGAGPQHF.

The V gene is TRBV7-2, the J gene TRBJ2-3; no firm D call. V lost 2 bases and J 5 bases, leaving 5 bases between the germline ends. Germline-derived CDR1 and CDR2 are SGHTA and FQGNSA. The CDR3 length is 12 residues. CDR3 region: CASSLSLDTQYF. The DNA for the CDR3 is TGTGCCAGCAGCTTATCTTTAGATACGCAGTATTTT.

The chain carries TRBV30 and TRBJ2-3, with D possibly TRBD2 on 5 matching bases. Germline CDR1 GTSNPN, CDR2 SVGIG (reference sequence). Trimming took 0 bases from V and 2 from J, leaving 12 bases between them. CDR3 length: 15 amino acids. The CDR3 is CAWSVFIGLTDTQYF. CDR3 bases: TGTGCCTGGAGTGTATTTATAGGACTCACAGATACGCAGTATTTT.

The rearrangement links TRBV7-2 to TRBJ1-1; 8 nucleotides match TRBD1. This CDR3 has 14 residues. Trimming at V came to 1 base and at J to 4 bases, leaving 2 bases not matched to a gene. Germline CDR1 and CDR2: SGHTA and FQGNSA. DNA of the CDR3: TGTGCCAGCAGCTTAGGGACAGGGAGCACTGAAGCTTTCTTT. It encodes CASSLGTGSTEAFF. The full variable domain, in which reference TRBV7-2 and TRBJ1-1 provide the parts outside the CDR3, is GAGVSQSPSNKVTEKGKDVELRCDPISGHTALYWYRQSLGQGLEFLIYFQGNSAPDKSGLPSDRFSAERTGGSVSTLTIQRTQQEDSAVYLCASSLGTGSTEAFFGQGTRLTVV.

The genes are TRBV19 and TRBJ1-1; 8 bases line up with TRBD1. Germline CDR1 and CDR2: LNHDA and SQIVND (reference sequence). V shed 6 bases, J shed 1 base, and the junction held 4 bases outside the gene matches. The CDR3 is 14 residues long. The CDR3 sequence is CASRTDRGNTEAFF. DNA of the CDR3: TGTGCCAGTAGAACTGACAGGGGGAACACTGAAGCTTTCTTT.